This TCR beta chain stems from a study of blood T cell repertoires in COVID-19. In the study overall: Samples representing acute and convalescent COVID-19 were sourced from the United States, Italy and Spain. From T cells, B-cell-depleted T cells, or PBMCs came the material, which was cDNA or gDNA.

Original processing methods: For nucleated cells, counts were estimated from reference gene primer amplification. The repertoire was sequenced with immunoSEQ multiplex PCR; TCRdb's copy has only in-frame clones and lacks some. That table is the source of V, J and clone size, and D and trimming were worked out from the DNA. Of 150,000 to 200,000 clones in the sample, 88% were seen once. The CDR3 totals 14 residues. The V gene lost 2 bases and the J gene lost 3 bases, with 9 bases spanning the gap. CDR1 is LNHDA and CDR2 is SQIVND in the germline V gene (reference sequence). The clonotype was recovered from a man aged 35 to 55 with active or convalescent COVID-19. The sequencing input was peripheral blood. This chain uses TRBV19 with TRBJ2-3; D gene unclear. CDR3 amino acids: CASSISRLTDTQYF. The CDR3 region has the DNA TGTGCCAGTAGTATATCCAGGTTAACAGATACGCAGTATTTT.